The 4 T cell receptor beta chains below all came from one sample that was sequenced in a study of T cells in Graves' hyperthyroidism and ophthalmopathy. TCR beta CDR3 regions were amplified from RNA transcripts. The HTBI primer set drove a first-round RT-PCR of the TCR CDR3. TCRdb reanalysed the multiplex PCR reads using MiXCR and keeps one entry per CDR3 protein. Counted here are about 610,000 distinct CDR3 sequences, around 16% occurring once; the ten biggest clones make up around 3.5%. Sequenced input: blood. The receptors were sampled from a woman in her 40s with Graves' ophthalmopathy.

In its sample, this clonotype was seen a few times. The CDR3, as DNA: TGCAGTGCTAGAGATTATGCCGGCTTCGAGCAGTACTTC. Protein: CSARDYAGFEQYF. J is TRBJ2-7 and V is TRBV20-1; D gene uncertain. Germline lookup yields CDR1 DFQATT and CDR2 SNEGSKA (reference sequence). This CDR3 has 13 residues. V lost 0 bases and J lost 6, with 12 bases in between.

V gene TRBV5-1 combines with J gene TRBJ2-1, with TRBD2 identical over 7 bases. The CDR3 length is 16 residues. CDR1 SGHRS and CDR2 YFSETQ come from the germline V gene. V shed 6 bases, J shed 3 bases, and the junction held 12 bases outside the gene matches. The CDR3 DNA sequence: TGCGCCAGCACCCCCGGGGGGACTGGGGTCTACAATGAGCAGTTCTTC. Translating gives CASTPGGTGVYNEQFF.

This clonotype was observed at least ten times. This chain joins TRBV4-1 and TRBJ2-1; unclear D gene. V was shortened by 1 base and J by 6 bases, with 10 bases between the two germline ends. Germline V gives CDR1 MGHRA, CDR2 YSYEKL. The CDR3 totals 14 residues. Here the CDR3 reads CASSQGQARNEQFF. In DNA form, the CDR3 reads TGCGCCAGCAGCCAAGGGCAGGCCCGCAATGAGCAGTTCTTC.

V is TRBV18 and J is TRBJ2-7, with 7 bases that match TRBD1. There are 16 residues in the CDR3. Germline CDR1 KGHSH, CDR2 LQKENI. Losses at the gene ends were 2 bases for V and 2 bases for J; bases not matched to a gene: 9. The CDR3: CASSPNEQGVTYEQYF. In nucleotides, the CDR3 is TGTGCCAGCTCACCAAATGAGCAGGGGGTGACCTACGAGCAGTACTTC. The whole variable domain, remainder taken from reference TRBV18 and TRBJ2-7, is NAGVMQNPRHLVRRRGQEARLRCSPMKGHSHVYWYRQLPEEGLKFMVYLQKENIIDESGMPKERFSAEFPKEGPSILRIQQVVRGDSAAYFCASSPNEQGVTYEQYFGPGTRLTVT.